Following are 8 T cell receptor beta chains from one sample sequenced in a study of CD8 T cells in Susac syndrome. About 0.5 to 1 ug RNA was reverse transcribed with random hexamers. MiXCR, applied by TCRdb to the immunoSEQ multiplex PCR reads, yields one record per CDR3 protein. The sample includes around 130,000 distinct CDR3 sequences, about 93% of them seen just once. Sequencing input: CD4+ T cells from PBMCs. These receptors all stem from a human donor in good health.

This clonotype has just one count. The J gene is TRBJ2-1, the V gene TRBV29-1; 9 bases line up with TRBD1. Germline lookup yields CDR1 SQVTM and CDR2 ANQGSEA. Trimming cost V 6 bases and J 1 base; bases outside gene matches: 1. The CDR3 totals 13 residues. The CDR3 reads CSVDRGSYNEQFF. CDR3 in DNA: TGCAGCGTCGACAGGGGGTCCTACAATGAGCAGTTCTTC.

The rearrangement uses TRBV5-4 and TRBJ2-7; 8 nucleotides align to TRBD1. J lost 1 base, V lost 4 bases, and 7 bases had no gene match. This CDR3 region has 15 residues. CDR1 and CDR2 from the germline V gene are SGHNT and YYREEE (reference sequence). Here the CDR3 DNA reads TGTGCCAGCAGCCTTGGACAGGGCCAATCCTACGAGCAGTACTTC. Translating gives CASSLGQGQSYEQYF.

The V and J genes are TRBV6-5 and TRBJ2-7; TRBD2 might be the D (6 bases). V gave up 0 bases and J gave up 0 bases, with 15 bases separating them. This CDR3 contains 17 residues. Germline V CDR1 and CDR2: MNHEY, SVGAGI. The CDR3 DNA sequence: TGTGCCAGCAGTTACTCGGTCGGGACTTCCTCCTCCTACGAGCAGTACTTC. It yields the protein CASSYSVGTSSSYEQYF.

This sequence joins TRBV3-1 and TRBJ1-1, with 9 bases lining up with TRBD1. CDR1 and CDR2 (germline): LGHDT, YNNKEL (reference sequence). V lost 3 bases and J lost 1; bases outside the gene matches: 3. The CDR3 has 15 residues. This CDR3 reads CASSQGTGWNTEAFF. DNA of the CDR3: TGTGCCAGCAGCCAGGGGACAGGGTGGAACACTGAAGCTTTCTTT.

The chain uses TRBV9 and TRBJ2-7; 11 nucleotides line up with TRBD1. With 0 bases clipped from V and 12 bases from J, the junction kept 8 bases outside the gene matches. Germline V CDR1 and CDR2: SGDLS, YYNGEE. CDR3 length: 14 amino acids. The CDR3 DNA reads TGTGCCAGCAGCGTAGAGTGGGACAGGGGGGAAATGTACTTC. Protein sequence: CASSVEWDRGEMYF.

This chain uses TRBV4-3 with TRBJ1-1, with D possibly matching TRBD1 (5 bases). Germline V gene sequence: CDR1 LGHNA, CDR2 YSLEER. Trimming cost V 0 bases and J 11 bases, with 13 bases left between them. This CDR3 is 13 amino acids long. CDR3 nucleotide sequence: TGCGCCAGCAGCCAAGATTATGGGGCCGGGGCTTTCTTT. It is translated as CASSQDYGAGAFF.

The V call is TRBV6-6, the J call TRBJ2-7; 11 positions agree with TRBD1. CDR1 MNHNY and CDR2 SVGAGI come from the germline V gene (reference sequence). The CDR3 consists of 14 residues. The V segment lost 0 bases and the J segment 5 bases; nucleotides outside the gene matches: 0. CDR3 in amino acids: CASSYSGQGDEQYF. In nucleotides, the CDR3 is TGTGCCAGCAGTTACTCGGGACAGGGGGACGAGCAGTACTTC.

A note on this clonotype: At one boundary the junction diverges from the germline segment, which might be a read error. The chain joins TRBV5-1 to TRBJ2-7, with a possible D match to TRBD2 (6 bases). There are 15 residues in the CDR3. Germline V gene sequence: CDR1 SGHRS, CDR2 YFSETQ. CDR3: CASSLGGTLGGTHLF. CDR3 nucleotide sequence: TGCGCCAGCAGCTTGGGGGGCACCTTAGGCGGGACCCACCTCTTC.